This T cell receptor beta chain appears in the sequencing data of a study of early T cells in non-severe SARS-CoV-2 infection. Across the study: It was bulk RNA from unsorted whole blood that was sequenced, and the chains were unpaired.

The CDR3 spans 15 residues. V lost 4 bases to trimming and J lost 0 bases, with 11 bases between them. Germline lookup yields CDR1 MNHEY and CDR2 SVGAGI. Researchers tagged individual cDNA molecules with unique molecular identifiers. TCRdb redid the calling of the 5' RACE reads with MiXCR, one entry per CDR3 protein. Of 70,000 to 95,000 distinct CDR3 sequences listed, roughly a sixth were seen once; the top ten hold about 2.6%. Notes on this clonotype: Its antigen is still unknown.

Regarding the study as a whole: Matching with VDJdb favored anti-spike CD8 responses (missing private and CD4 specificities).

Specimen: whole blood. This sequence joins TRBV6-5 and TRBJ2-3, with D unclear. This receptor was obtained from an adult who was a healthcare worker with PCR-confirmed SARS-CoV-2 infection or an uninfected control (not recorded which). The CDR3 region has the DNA TGTGCCAGCAGTTGGATAACTTCTAGCACAGATACGCAGTATTTT. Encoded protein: CASSWITSSTDTQYF.